The subject of this entry is one T cell receptor (beta chain). The data are from a study of blood T cell repertoires in COVID-19. The CDR3 sequence is 14 residues long. Germline CDR1 and CDR2: SGHAT and FQNNGV. Trimming stripped 2 bases from V and 1 base from J, with 8 bases between. Per the original data handling: The assay estimated nucleated cells by amplifying reference gene primers. Using immunoSEQ multiplex PCR, the repertoire was profiled, and TCRdb retains in-frame clones only, with some absent. The DNA was the basis for D and trimming; V, J and clone size are from that table. This table holds over 45,000 clones, roughly nine tenths found once.

The sample consisted of peripheral blood. This TCR was sampled from an older woman with active or convalescent COVID-19. V is TRBV11-2 and J is TRBJ2-5, with D unresolved. CDR3 protein: CASSLLVSQETQYF. The CDR3 bases are TGTGCCAGCAGCTTACTAGTAAGCCAAGAGACCCAGTACTTC.